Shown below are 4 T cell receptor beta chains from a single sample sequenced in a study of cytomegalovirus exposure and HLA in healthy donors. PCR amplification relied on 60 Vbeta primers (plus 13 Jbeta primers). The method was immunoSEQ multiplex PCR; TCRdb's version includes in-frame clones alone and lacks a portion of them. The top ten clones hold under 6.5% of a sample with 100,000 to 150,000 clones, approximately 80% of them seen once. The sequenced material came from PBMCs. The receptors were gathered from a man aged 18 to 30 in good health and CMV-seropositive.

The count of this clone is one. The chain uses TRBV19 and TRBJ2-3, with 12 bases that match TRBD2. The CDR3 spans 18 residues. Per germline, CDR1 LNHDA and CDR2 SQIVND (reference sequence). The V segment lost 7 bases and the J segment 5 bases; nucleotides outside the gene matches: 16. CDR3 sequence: CASTIRTSGTPSGDTQYF. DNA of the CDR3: TGTGCCAGTACCATTCGGACTAGCGGGACCCCTTCCGGAGATACGCAGTATTTT. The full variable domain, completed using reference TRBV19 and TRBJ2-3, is DGGITQSPKYLFRKEGQNVTLSCEQNLNHDAMYWYRQDPGQGLRLIYYSQIVNDFQKGDIAEGYSVSREKKESFPLTVTSAQKNPTAFYLCASTIRTSGTPSGDTQYFGPGTRLTVL.

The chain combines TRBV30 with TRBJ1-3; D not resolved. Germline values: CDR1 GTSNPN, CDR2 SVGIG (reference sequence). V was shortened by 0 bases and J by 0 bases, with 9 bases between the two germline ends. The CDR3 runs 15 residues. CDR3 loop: CAWSVRFFSGNTIYF. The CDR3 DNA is TGTGCCTGGAGTGTACGGTTTTTCTCTGGAAACACCATATATTTT.

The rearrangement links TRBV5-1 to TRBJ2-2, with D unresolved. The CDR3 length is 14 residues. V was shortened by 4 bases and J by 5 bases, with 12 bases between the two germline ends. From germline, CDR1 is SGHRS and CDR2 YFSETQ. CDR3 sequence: CASSPIARTGELFF. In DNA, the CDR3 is TGCGCCAGCAGCCCAATAGCCCGGACCGGGGAGCTGTTTTTT. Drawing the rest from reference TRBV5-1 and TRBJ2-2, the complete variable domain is KAGVTQTPRYLIKTRGQQVTLSCSPISGHRSVSWYQQTPGQGLQFLFEYFSETQRNKGNFPGRFSGRQFSNSRSEMNVSTLELGDSALYLCASSPIARTGELFFGEGSRLTVL.

Written as DNA, the CDR3 is TGTGCCAGCAGCGTAGGCTCCTTGGGGCTAGCGGGGTGGGATGAGCAGTTCTTC. This sequence encodes CASSVGSLGLAGWDEQFF. The rearrangement links TRBV9 to TRBJ2-1, with 9 bases matching TRBD2. This CDR3 has 18 residues. Trimming cost V 0 bases and J 8 bases; bases outside gene matches: 15. Germline CDR1 is SGDLS and CDR2 is YYNGEE.